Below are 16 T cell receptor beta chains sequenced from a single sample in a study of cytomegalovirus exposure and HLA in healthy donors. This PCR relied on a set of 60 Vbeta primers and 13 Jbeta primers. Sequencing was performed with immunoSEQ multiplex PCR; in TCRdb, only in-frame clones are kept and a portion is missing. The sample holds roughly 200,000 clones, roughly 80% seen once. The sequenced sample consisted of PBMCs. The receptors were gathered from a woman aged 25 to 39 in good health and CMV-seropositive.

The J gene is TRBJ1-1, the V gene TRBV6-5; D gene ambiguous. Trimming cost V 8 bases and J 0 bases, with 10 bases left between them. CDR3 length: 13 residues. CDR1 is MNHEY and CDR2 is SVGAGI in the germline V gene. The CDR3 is CASCRGLNTEAFF. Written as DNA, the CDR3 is TGTGCCAGCTGCCGAGGTTTGAACACTGAAGCTTTCTTT.

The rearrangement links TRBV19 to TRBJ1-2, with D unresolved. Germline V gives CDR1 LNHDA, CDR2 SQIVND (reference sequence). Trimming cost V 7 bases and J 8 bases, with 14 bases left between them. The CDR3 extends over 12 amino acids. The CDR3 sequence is CASTLGGNGYTF. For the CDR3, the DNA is TGTGCCAGTACCCTAGGAGGGAACGGCTACACCTTC.

The CDR3 DNA sequence: TGTGCCAGCAGAATGGACAGGGGAAACACCGGGGAGCTGTTTTTT. Translated, it gives CASRMDRGNTGELFF. The rearrangement uses TRBV2 and TRBJ2-2; 9 bases map to TRBD1. V was pared by 6 bases and J by 2 bases, with 4 bases of the junction left unmatched. CDR1 and CDR2 from the germline V gene are SNHLY and FYNNEI. CDR3 size: 15 residues.

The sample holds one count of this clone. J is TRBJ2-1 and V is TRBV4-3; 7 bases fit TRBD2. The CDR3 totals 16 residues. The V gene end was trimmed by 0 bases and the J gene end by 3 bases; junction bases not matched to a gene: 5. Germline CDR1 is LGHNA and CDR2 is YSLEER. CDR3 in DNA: TGCGCCAGCAGCCAAGATAGGGCTAGCGGCTACAATGAGCAGTTCTTC. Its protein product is CASSQDRASGYNEQFF.

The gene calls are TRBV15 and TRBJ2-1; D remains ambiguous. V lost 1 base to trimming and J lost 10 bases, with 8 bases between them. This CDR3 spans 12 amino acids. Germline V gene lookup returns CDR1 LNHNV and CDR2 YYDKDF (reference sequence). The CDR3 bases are TGTGCCACCAGCAGAGCCGTCAGGGAGCAGTTCTTC. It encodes CATSRAVREQFF.

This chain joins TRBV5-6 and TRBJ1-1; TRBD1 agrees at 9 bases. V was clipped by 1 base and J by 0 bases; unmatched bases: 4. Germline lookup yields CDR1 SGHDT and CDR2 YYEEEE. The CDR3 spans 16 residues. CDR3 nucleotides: TGTGCCAGCAGCTTGTGGGGGACAGGGCTGAACACTGAAGCTTTCTTT. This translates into CASSLWGTGLNTEAFF.

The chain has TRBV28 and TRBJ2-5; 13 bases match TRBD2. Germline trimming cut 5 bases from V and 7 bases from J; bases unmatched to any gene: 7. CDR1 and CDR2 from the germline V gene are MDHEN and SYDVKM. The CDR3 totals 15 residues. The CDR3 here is CASSRTSGRTGTQYF. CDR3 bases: TGTGCCAGCAGTCGGACTAGCGGGAGAACCGGGACCCAGTACTTC.

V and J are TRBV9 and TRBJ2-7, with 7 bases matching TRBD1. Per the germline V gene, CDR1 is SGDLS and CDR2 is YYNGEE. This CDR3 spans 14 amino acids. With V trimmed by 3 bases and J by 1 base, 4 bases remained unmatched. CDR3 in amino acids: CASSATGLSYEQYF. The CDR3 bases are TGTGCCAGCAGCGCGACAGGGCTGTCCTACGAGCAGTACTTC. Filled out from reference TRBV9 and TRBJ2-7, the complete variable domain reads DSGVTQTPKHLITATGQRVTLRCSPRSGDLSVYWYQQSLDQGLQFLIQYYNGEERAKGNILERFSAQQFPDLHSELNLSSLELGDSALYFCASSATGLSYEQYFGPGTRLTVT.

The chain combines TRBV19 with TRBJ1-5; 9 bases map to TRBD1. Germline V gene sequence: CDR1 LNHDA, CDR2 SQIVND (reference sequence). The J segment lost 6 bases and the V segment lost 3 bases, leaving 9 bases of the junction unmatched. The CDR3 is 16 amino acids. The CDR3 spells CASSILRGQGSQPQHF. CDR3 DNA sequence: TGTGCCAGTAGTATTTTAAGGGGACAGGGATCTCAGCCCCAGCATTTT.

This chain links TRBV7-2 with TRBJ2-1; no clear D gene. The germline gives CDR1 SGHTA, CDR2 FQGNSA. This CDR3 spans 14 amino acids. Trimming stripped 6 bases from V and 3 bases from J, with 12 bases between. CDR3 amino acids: CASRPQSGYNEQFF. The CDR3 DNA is TGTGCCAGCAGACCGCAGTCGGGCTACAATGAGCAGTTCTTC. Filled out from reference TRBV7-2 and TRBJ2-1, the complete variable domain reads GAGVSQSPSNKVTEKGKDVELRCDPISGHTALYWYRQSLGQGLEFLIYFQGNSAPDKSGLPSDRFSAERTGGSVSTLTIQRTQQEDSAVYLCASRPQSGYNEQFFGPGTRLTVL.

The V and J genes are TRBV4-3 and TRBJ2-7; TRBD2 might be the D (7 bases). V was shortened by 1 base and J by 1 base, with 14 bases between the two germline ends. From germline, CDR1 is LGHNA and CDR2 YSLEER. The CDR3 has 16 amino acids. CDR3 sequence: CASSQGGGSRSYEQYF. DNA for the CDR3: TGCGCCAGCAGCCAAGGGGGGGGCAGCCGTTCCTACGAGCAGTACTTC.

The DNA of the CDR3 is TGTGCCAGCAGCAAAAGGGCAGCGGGGACTAGCGGCGTATGTGAGCAGTTCTTC. As protein: CASSKRAAGTSGVCEQFF. The chain links TRBV21-1 to TRBJ2-1; TRBD2 is the table's D call, not checked against the DNA. TRBV21-1 is a pseudogene locus. The CDR3 contains 18 residues.

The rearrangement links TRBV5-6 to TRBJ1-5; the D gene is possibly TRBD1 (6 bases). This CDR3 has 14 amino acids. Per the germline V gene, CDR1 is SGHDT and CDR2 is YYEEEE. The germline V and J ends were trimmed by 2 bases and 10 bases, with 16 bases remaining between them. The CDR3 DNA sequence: TGTGCCAGCAGCTTTGGGACACCCGCCGGCCCCCAGCATTTT. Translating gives CASSFGTPAGPQHF.

This chain's CDR3 is CASSYSGLTDTQYF. The CDR3 DNA follows: TGTGCCAGCAGTTACTCGGGACTCACAGATACGCAGTATTTT. V and J are TRBV6-5 and TRBJ2-3, with D possibly being TRBD2 (6 bases). V was pared by 0 bases and J by 2 bases, with 6 bases between. The CDR3 is 14 residues long. Germline lookup yields CDR1 MNHEY and CDR2 SVGAGI.

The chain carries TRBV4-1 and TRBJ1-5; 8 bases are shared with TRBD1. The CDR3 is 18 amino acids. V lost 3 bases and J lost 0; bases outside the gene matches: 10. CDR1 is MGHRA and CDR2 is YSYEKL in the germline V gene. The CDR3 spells CASSHGTGGIISNQPQHF. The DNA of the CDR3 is TGCGCCAGCAGCCATGGGACAGGAGGAATCATTAGCAATCAGCCCCAGCATTTT.

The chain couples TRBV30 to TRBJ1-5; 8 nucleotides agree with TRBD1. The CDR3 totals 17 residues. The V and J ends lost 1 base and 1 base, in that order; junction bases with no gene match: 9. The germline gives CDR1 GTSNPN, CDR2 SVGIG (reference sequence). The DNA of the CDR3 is TGTGCCTGGAGTGGAGCCAGGGGGCATGGAAGCAATCAGCCCCAGCATTTT. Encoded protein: CAWSGARGHGSNQPQHF.